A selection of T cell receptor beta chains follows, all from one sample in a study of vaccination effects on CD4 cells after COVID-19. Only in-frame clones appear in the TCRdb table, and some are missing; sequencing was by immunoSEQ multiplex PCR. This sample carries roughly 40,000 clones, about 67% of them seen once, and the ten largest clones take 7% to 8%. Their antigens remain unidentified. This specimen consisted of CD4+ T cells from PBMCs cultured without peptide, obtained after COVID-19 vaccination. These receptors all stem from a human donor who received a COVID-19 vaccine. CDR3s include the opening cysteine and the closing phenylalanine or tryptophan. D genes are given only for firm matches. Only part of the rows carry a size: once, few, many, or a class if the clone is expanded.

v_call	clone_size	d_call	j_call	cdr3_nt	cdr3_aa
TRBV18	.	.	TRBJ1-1	TGTGCCAGCTCACAGATGAACACTGAAGCTTTCTTT	CASSQMNTEAFF
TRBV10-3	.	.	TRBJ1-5	TGTGCCATCAGTGATCAGGGAAATCAGCCCCAGCATTTT	CAISDQGNQPQHF
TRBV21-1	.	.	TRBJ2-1	TGTGCCAGCAGCAAGGACAGGGGGCGGGTCAATGAGCAGTTCTTC	CASSKDRGRVNEQFF
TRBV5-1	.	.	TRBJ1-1	TGCGCCAGCAGCCTATCCCAAAGGGGAAACACTGAAGCTTTCTTT	CASSLSQRGNTEAFF
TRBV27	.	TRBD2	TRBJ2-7	TGTGCCAGCAGTTTAGCGGGAGGGCCCTACGAGCAGTACTTC	CASSLAGGPYEQYF
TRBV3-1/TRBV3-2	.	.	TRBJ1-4	TGTGCCAGCAGCCAAGCGGCAGTTAATGAAAAACTGTTTTTT	CASSQAAVNEKLFF
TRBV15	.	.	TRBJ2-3	TGTGCCACCAGATACGGTCAGTGGGAAAGGTCCACAGATACGCAGTATTTT	CATRYGQWERSTDTQYF
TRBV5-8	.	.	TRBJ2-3	TGTGCCAGCAGCTTGGAGCGGCTAGAGCGCACAGATACGCAGTATTTT	CASSLERLERTDTQYF
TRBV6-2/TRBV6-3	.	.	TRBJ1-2	TGTGCCAGCAGCCTAACCGGTCCCTATGGCTACACCTTC	CASSLTGPYGYTF
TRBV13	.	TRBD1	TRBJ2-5	TGTGCCAGCAGCTTAAGACAGGGGCTGGAGACCCAGTACTTC	CASSLRQGLETQYF
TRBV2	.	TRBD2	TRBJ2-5	TGTGCCAGCAGCCGTGGGGGGGAACAACAAGAGACCCAGTACTTC	CASSRGGEQQETQYF
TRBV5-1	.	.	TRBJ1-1	TGCGCCAGCAGAATCCAGGGGTTGAACACTGAAGCTTTCTTT	CASRIQGLNTEAFF
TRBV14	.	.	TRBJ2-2	TGTGCCAGCAGCCAAGATGATCGGGGTAGGGAGCTGTTTTTT	CASSQDDRGRELFF
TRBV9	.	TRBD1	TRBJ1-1	TGTGCCAGCAGCGTAGAGGGGGCTATGACTGAAGCTTTCTTT	CASSVEGAMTEAFF
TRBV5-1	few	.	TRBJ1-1	TGCGCCAGCAGCTTGGGGGGATCGAACACTGAAGCTTTCTTT	CASSLGGSNTEAFF
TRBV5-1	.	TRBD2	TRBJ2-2	TGCGCCAGCAGCTTGACTAGCGGGAGGGCAGGTACCGGGGAGCTGTTTTTT	CASSLTSGRAGTGELFF
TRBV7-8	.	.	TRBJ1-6	TGTGCCAGCAGAGGTCAGCCTAATTCACCCCTCCACTTT	CASRGQPNSPLHF
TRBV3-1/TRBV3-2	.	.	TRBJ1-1	TGTGCCAGCAGCCACCCCCCCCGGGGGAACACTGAAGCTTTCTTT	CASSHPPRGNTEAFF
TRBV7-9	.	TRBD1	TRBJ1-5	TGTGCCAGCAGCGCACCGGGACAGGAAAATCAGCCCCAGCATTTT	CASSAPGQENQPQHF
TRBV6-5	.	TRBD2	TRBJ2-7	TGTGCCAGCAGGAGGGCGGGAGATGCGTACGAGCAGTACTTC	CASRRAGDAYEQYF
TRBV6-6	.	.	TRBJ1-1	TGTGCCAGCAGGGGATCTGAAGCTTTCTTT	CASRGSEAFF
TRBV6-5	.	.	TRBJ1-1	TGTGCCAGCAGAGTAGACAGGTTGATGAACACTGAAGCTTTCTTT	CASRVDRLMNTEAFF
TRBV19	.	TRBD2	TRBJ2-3	TGTGCCAGTAGACAAACTAGCGCAGATACGCAGTATTTT	CASRQTSADTQYF
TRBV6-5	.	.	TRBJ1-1	TGTGCCAGCAGCCGCCTCCGGGCCGGCACTGAAGCTTTCTTT	CASSRLRAGTEAFF